This TCR beta chain was documented in a study of blood T cell repertoires in COVID-19 (TCRdb year 2020). Study-level background: The collaborator samples originated in the United States, Italy and Spain and spanned the acute and convalescent phases of COVID-19. The prospective study material was composed of cDNA or gDNA derived from T cells, B-cell-depleted T cells, or PBMCs. Deeply sampled blood TCRbeta repertoires from subjects exposed to, actively infected with, or recovered from COVID-19 were included in the dataset. A freely available public database, intended as a resource for researchers studying the immune response to SARS-CoV-2, is where the repertoires were released. Samples were obtained from the ongoing ImmuneRACE study (first 160 participants) and from over a thousand subjects provided by 6 global collaborators. Nearly every sample came with metadata listing a de-identified subject ID, COVID-19 status, age in years and sex. Where available, HLA class I and class II types were taken from metadata supplied by the sample provider and were not determined by assay-based typing.

The paper as a whole reports these results and caveats: Clinical and demographic metadata were provided uncurated, with the amount varying by source and participant.

The CDR3 contains 15 residues, cysteine and phenylalanine counted. The kept DNA is CDR3 alone, 45 bases in frame from the first base. V is cut by 6 bases and J by 4 bases, and the space between the germline ends is 16 bases. For CDR1 and CDR2, the germline V gene lists MDHEN and SYDVKM. In this sample, this clone turned up many times. This receptor's antigen is unknown. The input lacks base qualities; no much larger clone sits a single base away. One collaborating source in Seattle enrolled patients while the patients were actively infected and followed the patients over time throughout the course of disease. Each collaborating institution followed its own protocols to collect whole blood in K2EDTA tubes. For TCRbeta analysis, collaborators shipped samples as frozen whole blood, isolated PBMCs, or DNA extracted from either of those sample types. The immunoSEQ Assay, a bias-controlled multiplex PCR, was used to amplify TCRbeta CDR3 regions from genomic DNA. In the original analysis: The number of nucleated cells in each sample was estimated from the amplification of reference gene primers within the assay. To quantify the absolute abundance of each unique TCRbeta CDR3 rearrangement, sequence reads were collapsed and filtered. For each sample, productive Simpson clonality was calculated by taking the square root of Simpson's diversity index across productive rearrangements. As stored in TCRdb, this immuneACCESS dataset retains in-frame rearrangements with V and J assigned. A fraction of the clones does not appear; measured against another copy, unresolved V genes explain less than half of the discrepancy, and the remainder lacks a known reason. D and trimming were read from the DNA, whereas the V and J calls and clone size are those reported in that table. Across this sample there are fewer than 140,000 clones, with 70% to 80% seen only once. The leading ten clones occupy roughly 6.2% of the sample.

The chain links TRBV28 with TRBJ1-3; the D gene is unclear. Sequences were obtained from peripheral blood. This sequence was found in an elderly man with COVID-19, enrolled during active disease. The CDR3 region: CASSRGRNIGNTIYF. The nucleotides read TGTGCCAGCAGCCGAGGTCGGAATATAGGAAACACCATATATTTT.